What follows is one T cell receptor (beta chain) and its context. This entry belongs to a study of blood T cell repertoires in COVID-19. Authors' processing steps: Amplification with reference gene primers provided the estimates of nucleated cell counts. The protocol was immunoSEQ multiplex PCR, while the TCRdb copy is restricted to in-frame clones and leaves out a portion. V, J and clone size are those of that table, while D and trimming were read from the DNA. The data show some 530,000 clones, roughly 85% seen once. Sequenced input: peripheral blood. This TCR derives from a human donor in a cohort sampled during active COVID-19.

The CDR3 coding sequence is TGTGCCAGTCCCTTAGGACAGAGCTATGGCTACACCTTC. Translation: CASPLGQSYGYTF. V gene TRBV7-2 combines with J gene TRBJ1-2; D possibly corresponds to TRBD1 (6 bases). Germline V gene data show CDR1 as SGHTA and CDR2 as FQGNSA. The CDR3 extends over 13 amino acids. Trimming took 9 bases from V and 4 from J, leaving 15 bases between them.